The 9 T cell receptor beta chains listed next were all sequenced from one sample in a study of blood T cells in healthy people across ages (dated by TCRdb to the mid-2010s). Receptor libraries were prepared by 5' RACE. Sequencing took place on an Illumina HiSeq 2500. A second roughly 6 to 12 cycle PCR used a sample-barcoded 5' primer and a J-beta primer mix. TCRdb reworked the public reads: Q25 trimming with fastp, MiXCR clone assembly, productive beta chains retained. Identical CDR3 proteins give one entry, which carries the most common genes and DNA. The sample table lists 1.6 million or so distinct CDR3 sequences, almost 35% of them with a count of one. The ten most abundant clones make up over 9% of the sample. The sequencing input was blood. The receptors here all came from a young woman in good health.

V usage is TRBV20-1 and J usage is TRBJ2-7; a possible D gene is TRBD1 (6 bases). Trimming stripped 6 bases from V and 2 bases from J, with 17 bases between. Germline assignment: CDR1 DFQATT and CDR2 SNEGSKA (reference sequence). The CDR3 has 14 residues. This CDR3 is CSAAPPGHPYEQYF. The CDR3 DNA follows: TGCAGTGCCGCTCCCCCGGGACACCCCTACGAGCAGTACTTC.

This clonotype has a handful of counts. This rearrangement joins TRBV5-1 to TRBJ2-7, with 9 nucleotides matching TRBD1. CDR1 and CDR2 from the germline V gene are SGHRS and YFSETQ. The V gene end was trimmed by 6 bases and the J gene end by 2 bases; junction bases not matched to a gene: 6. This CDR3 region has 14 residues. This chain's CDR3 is CASTGDRAPYEQYF. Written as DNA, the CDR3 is TGCGCCAGCACTGGGGACAGGGCTCCCTACGAGCAGTACTTC.

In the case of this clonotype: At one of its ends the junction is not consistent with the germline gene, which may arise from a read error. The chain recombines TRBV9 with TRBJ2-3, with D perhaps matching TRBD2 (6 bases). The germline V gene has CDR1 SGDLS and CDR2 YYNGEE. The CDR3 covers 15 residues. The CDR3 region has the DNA TGTGCCAGCGGCGTACACTCTAGCGTCCCAGATACGCAGTATTTT. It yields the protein CASGVHSSVPDTQYF.

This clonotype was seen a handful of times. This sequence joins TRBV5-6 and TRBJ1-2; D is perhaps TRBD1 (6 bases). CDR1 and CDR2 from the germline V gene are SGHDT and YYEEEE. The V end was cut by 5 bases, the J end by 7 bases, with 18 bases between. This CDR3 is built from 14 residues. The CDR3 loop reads CASSRGGGVRGYTF. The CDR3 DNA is TGTGCCAGCAGTCGAGGCGGGGGCGTGCGTGGCTACACCTTC.

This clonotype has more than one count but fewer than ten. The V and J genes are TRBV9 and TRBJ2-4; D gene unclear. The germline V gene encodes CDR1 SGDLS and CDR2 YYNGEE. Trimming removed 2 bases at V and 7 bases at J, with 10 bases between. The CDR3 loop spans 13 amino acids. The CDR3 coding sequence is TGTGCCAGCAGCGTGGGCACCACGAACATTCAGTACTTC. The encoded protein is CASSVGTTNIQYF.

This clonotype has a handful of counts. This CDR3 is CASRSGQSSTDTQYF. The CDR3 nucleotides read TGTGCCAGCAGATCGGGACAGTCTAGCACAGATACGCAGTATTTT. V usage is TRBV2 and J usage is TRBJ2-3; 7 nucleotides match TRBD1. With V trimmed by 6 bases and J by 0 bases, 6 bases remained unmatched. Germline assignment: CDR1 SNHLY and CDR2 FYNNEI. This CDR3 has 15 residues.

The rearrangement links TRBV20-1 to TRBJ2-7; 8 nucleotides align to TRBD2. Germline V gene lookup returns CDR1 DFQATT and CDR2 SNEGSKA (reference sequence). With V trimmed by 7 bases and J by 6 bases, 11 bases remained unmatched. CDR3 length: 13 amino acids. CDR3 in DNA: TGCAGTGTAAACGGGAGGGCTGACTGCGAGCAGTACTTC. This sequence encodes CSVNGRADCEQYF.

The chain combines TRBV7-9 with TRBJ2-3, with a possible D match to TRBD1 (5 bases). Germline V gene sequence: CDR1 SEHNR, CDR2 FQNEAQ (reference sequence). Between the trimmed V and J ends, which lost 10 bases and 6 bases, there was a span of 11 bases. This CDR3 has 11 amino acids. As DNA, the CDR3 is TGTGCCAACCAGGGCGAGGATACGCAGTATTTT. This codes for CANQGEDTQYF.

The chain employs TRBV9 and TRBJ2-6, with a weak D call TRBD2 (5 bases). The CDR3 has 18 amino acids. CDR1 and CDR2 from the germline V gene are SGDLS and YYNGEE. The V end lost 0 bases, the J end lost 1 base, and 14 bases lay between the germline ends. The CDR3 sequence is CASSVAPGTGSGANVLTF. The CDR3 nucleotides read TGTGCCAGCAGCGTAGCACCGGGAACTGGATCTGGGGCCAACGTCCTGACTTTC.